Detailed here is one TCR beta chain. The target antigen is unknown. Negative isolation was applied to CD8+ and CD4+ T cells, and FACS enrichment was applied to TEMRA cells. The sample comes from a study of CD8 T cells in Susac syndrome. Overall study findings and caveats: The total CD8+ repertoires yielded fewer than 20 Susac-specific public clones and the CD8+ TEMRA repertoires yielded about 5. Clonal CD8+ expansion in Susac was highest in TEMRA cells and active patients.

The CDR3 loop spans 14 amino acids. Germline V gene sequence: CDR1 SGHRS, CDR2 YFSETQ. Trimming took 9 bases from V and 2 from J, leaving 18 bases between them. RNA in amounts of roughly 0.5 to 1 ug was reverse transcribed with random hexamers. The immunoSEQ assay covered 54 Vbeta and 13 Jbeta segments for CDR3. In TCRdb, the immunoSEQ multiplex PCR reads were re-called with MiXCR into one record per CDR3 protein. This sample has about 150,000 distinct CDR3 sequences, with 85% to 95% found just once. V is TRBV5-1 and J is TRBJ2-7; a possible D gene is TRBD2 (6 bases). The sample comprised CD8+ T cells from PBMCs. The sequence derives from a human donor with Susac syndrome. The CDR3: CATRAGLTTYEQYF. The CDR3 DNA is TGCGCCACCCGTGCGGGACTCACAACCTACGAGCAGTACTTC.